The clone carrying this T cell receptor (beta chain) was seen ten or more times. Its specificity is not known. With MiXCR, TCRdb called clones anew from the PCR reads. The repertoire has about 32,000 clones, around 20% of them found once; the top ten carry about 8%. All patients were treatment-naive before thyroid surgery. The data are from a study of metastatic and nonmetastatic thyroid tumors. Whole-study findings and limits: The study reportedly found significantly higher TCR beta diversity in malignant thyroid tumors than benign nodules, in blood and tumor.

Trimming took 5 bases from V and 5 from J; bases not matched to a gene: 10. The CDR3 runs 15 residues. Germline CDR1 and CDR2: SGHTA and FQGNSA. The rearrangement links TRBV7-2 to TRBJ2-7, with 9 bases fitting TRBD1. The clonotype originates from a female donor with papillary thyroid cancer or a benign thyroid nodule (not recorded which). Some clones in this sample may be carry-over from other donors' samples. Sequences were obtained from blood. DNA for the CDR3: TGTGCCAGCAGCCGCCAACAGGGGGCTGTCAACGAGCAGTACTTC. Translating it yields CASSRQQGAVNEQYF.